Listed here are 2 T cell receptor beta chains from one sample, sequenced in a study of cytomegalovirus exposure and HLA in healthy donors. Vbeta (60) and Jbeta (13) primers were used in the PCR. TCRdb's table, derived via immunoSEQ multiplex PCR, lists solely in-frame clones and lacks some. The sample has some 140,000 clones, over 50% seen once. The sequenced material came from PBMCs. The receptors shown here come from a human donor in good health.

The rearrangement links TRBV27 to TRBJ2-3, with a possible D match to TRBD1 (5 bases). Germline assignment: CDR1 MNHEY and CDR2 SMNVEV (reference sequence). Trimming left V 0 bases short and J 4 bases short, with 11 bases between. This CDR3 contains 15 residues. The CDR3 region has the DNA TGTGCCAGCAGTTTATCGGGCAGGGTTGCAGATACGCAGTATTTT. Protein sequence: CASSLSGRVADTQYF.

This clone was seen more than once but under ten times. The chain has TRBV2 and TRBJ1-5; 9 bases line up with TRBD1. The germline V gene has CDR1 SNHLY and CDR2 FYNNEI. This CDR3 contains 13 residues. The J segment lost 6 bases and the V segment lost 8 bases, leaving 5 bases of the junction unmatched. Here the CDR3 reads CASQQGAGQPQHF. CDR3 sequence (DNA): TGTGCCAGCCAACAGGGGGCCGGTCAGCCCCAGCATTTT.